These 29 T cell receptor beta chains were all obtained from the same sample, sequenced in a study of blood T cell repertoires in COVID-19 (TCRdb year 2020). To prepare the library, the immunoSEQ multiplex PCR assay was applied. TCRdb stores this immuneACCESS table with in-frame sequences only. Part of the clones is absent; in the studies checked, under half of the shortfall reflects unresolved V genes, and no reason is known for the rest. Recorded for this sample are more than 110,000 clones; approximately 90% of them occurred a single time. The top ten hold roughly 4% of the sample. Sequencing was done on a sample of peripheral blood. All receptors derive from a woman aged 40-49 years with acute or convalescent COVID-19.

V and J are TRBV15 and TRBJ1-2; no clear D gene. Trimming pared 4 bases from V and 4 bases from J, leaving 10 bases between. Germline lookup yields CDR1 LNHNV and CDR2 YYDKDF (reference sequence). CDR3 length equals 13 residues. The CDR3 nucleotides read TGTGCCACCAGCACCCGAGCCGGCTATGGCTACACCTTC. It is translated as CATSTRAGYGYTF. The complete variable domain, with remaining parts taken from reference TRBV15 and TRBJ1-2, reads DAMVIQNPRYQVTQFGKPVTLSCSQTLNHNVMYWYQQKSSQAPKLLFHYYDKDFNNEADTPDNFQSRRPNTSFCFLDIRSPGLGDTAMYLCATSTRAGYGYTFGSGTRLTVV.

This chain connects TRBV20-1 to TRBJ1-1, with TRBD1 as a possible D gene (6 bases). The CDR3 is 11 amino acids. Per germline, CDR1 DFQATT and CDR2 SNEGSKA (reference sequence). The CDR3 spells CSGRGGTEAFF. The CDR3 region has the DNA TGCAGCGGGAGGGGGGGCACTGAAGCTTTCTTT.

This clone was seen once. This sequence joins TRBV21-1 and TRBJ1-5; the D call in the table, TRBD1, was not verified against the DNA. TRBV21-1 is classified as a pseudogene. This CDR3 comprises 13 residues. The CDR3 nucleotides are TGTGCCATCCTACAGGGGGCTGATCAGCCCCAGCATTTT. This sequence encodes CAILQGADQPQHF.

The V call is TRBV5-8, the J call TRBJ2-7; 7 nucleotides line up with TRBD1. Per germline, CDR1 SGHTS and CDR2 YDEGEE. V lost 4 bases to trimming and J lost 2 bases; unmatched junction nucleotides: 9. The CDR3 extends over 15 amino acids. The CDR3 DNA reads as TGTGCCAGCAGCCCGTCGACAGGGCGAACCTACGAGCAGTACTTC. It translates to CASSPSTGRTYEQYF.

The gene calls are TRBV7-2 and TRBJ1-6; D not resolved. The CDR3 is 16 amino acids. Looked up from germline, CDR1 is SGHTA and CDR2 is FQGNSA. Trimming took 5 bases from V and 1 from J, leaving 12 bases between them. The CDR3 sequence is CASSRSPGSYNSPLHF. The CDR3 DNA sequence: TGTGCCAGCAGCAGAAGTCCGGGGTCCTATAATTCACCCCTCCACTTT.

This sequence joins TRBV7-2 and TRBJ1-3, with 8 bases matching TRBD1. V shed 4 bases and J 0 bases; nucleotides not matched to a gene: 11. This CDR3 has 18 amino acids. Germline loops: CDR1 SGHTA, CDR2 FQGNSA. The CDR3: CASSSPRQGKASGNTIYF. CDR3 DNA sequence: TGTGCCAGCAGCTCCCCCCGACAGGGGAAGGCCTCTGGAAACACCATATATTTT. The full variable domain, rest sourced from reference TRBV7-2 and TRBJ1-3, is GAGVSQSPSNKVTEKGKDVELRCDPISGHTALYWYRQSLGQGLEFLIYFQGNSAPDKSGLPSDRFSAERTGGSVSTLTIQRTQQEDSAVYLCASSSPRQGKASGNTIYFGEGSWLTVV.

This clone was found a few times. The J gene is TRBJ1-2, the V gene TRBV6-1, with D hard to call. CDR1 and CDR2 (germline): MNHNS, SASEGT. V lost 2 bases and J 7 bases, leaving 14 bases between the germline ends. The CDR3 has 14 amino acids. Written as DNA, the CDR3 is TGTGCCAGCAGTGAATCGCCAACTGGGCTTGGCTACACCTTC. Residues: CASSESPTGLGYTF.

This chain connects TRBV4-3 to TRBJ1-2, with D uncertain. The V end lost 2 bases, the J end lost 4 bases, and 11 bases lay between the germline ends. The germline V gene has CDR1 LGHNA and CDR2 YSLEER. The CDR3 runs 14 residues. CDR3 sequence: CASSQLIGGYGYTF. The CDR3 region has the DNA TGCGCCAGCAGCCAACTCATCGGCGGCTATGGCTACACCTTC.

The chain couples TRBV11-2 to TRBJ2-1; D remains ambiguous. Trimming took off 1 base at V and 9 bases at J, with 7 bases between the two ends. Per germline, CDR1 SGHAT and CDR2 FQNNGV. This CDR3 comprises 12 residues. CDR3 residues: CASSLVVIEQFF. The CDR3 DNA follows: TGTGCCAGCAGCTTAGTAGTTATTGAGCAGTTCTTC.

The chain is built from TRBV4-1 and TRBJ2-3; D ambiguous. CDR1 is MGHRA and CDR2 is YSYEKL in the germline V gene. CDR3 length: 15 amino acids. Trimming shortened V by 0 bases and J by 7 bases, and 14 bases separated the two germline ends. The CDR3 is CASSQDRWSLNTQYF. The CDR3 DNA reads TGCGCCAGCAGCCAAGATAGGTGGAGCCTTAATACGCAGTATTTT.

In DNA form, the CDR3 reads TGTGCCAGCAGTACAGGGCAAGGAGGCGGCAATCAGCCCCAGCATTTT. It specifies CASSTGQGGGNQPQHF. The V call is TRBV28, the J call TRBJ1-5; weak D call: TRBD1 (6 bases). Germline CDR1 and CDR2: MDHEN and SYDVKM. Between the trimmed V and J ends, which lost 5 bases and 2 bases, there was a span of 16 bases. CDR3 size: 16 residues.

The gene calls are TRBV14 and TRBJ2-7; D uncertain. Per the germline V gene, CDR1 is SGHDN and CDR2 is FVKESK. The CDR3 extends over 15 amino acids. Trimming took 0 bases from V and 5 from J, leaving 14 bases between them. This CDR3 is CASSQDRIRQHEQYF. The CDR3 nucleotides are TGTGCCAGCAGCCAAGACCGGATTCGACAACACGAGCAGTACTTC.

V is TRBV3-1 (or the pseudogene TRBV3-2) and J is TRBJ2-3; a possible D gene is TRBD2 (5 bases). Trimming shortened V by 1 base and J by 0 bases, and 8 bases separated the two germline ends. This CDR3 has 15 amino acids. CDR1 is LGHDT and CDR2 is YNNKEL in the germline V gene (reference sequence). The CDR3 loop reads CASSQATGSTDTQYF. CDR3 nucleotides: TGTGCCAGCAGCCAAGCTACGGGGAGCACAGATACGCAGTATTTT.

This chain uses TRBV6-6 with TRBJ1-2; 12 bases are shared with TRBD1. This CDR3 comprises 14 residues. With 2 bases clipped from V and 9 bases from J, the junction kept 4 bases outside the gene matches. The V gene's germline CDR1 is MNHNY and CDR2 SVGAGI (reference sequence). CDR3 protein: CASSYMGQGASYTF. DNA for the CDR3: TGTGCCAGCAGTTACATGGGACAGGGGGCGAGCTACACCTTC.

This clone showed up just once. Here the CDR3 reads CASSWGGNEKLFF. The DNA for the CDR3 is TGTGCCAGCAGTTGGGGAGGTAATGAAAAACTGTTTTTT. The chain carries TRBV6-6 and TRBJ1-4; D not certain. The CDR3 length is 13 residues. The V gene lost 4 bases and the J gene lost 4 bases, with 7 bases spanning the gap. The V gene's germline CDR1 is MNHNY and CDR2 SVGAGI (reference sequence).

The rearrangement joins TRBV6-2 or TRBV6-3 to TRBJ2-7, with TRBD2 matching over 7 bases. The CDR3 consists of 14 residues. Looked up from germline, CDR1 is MNHEY and CDR2 is SVGEGT. Trimming removed 3 bases from V and 3 bases from J; junction bases left unmatched: 5. CDR3 DNA sequence: TGTGCCAGCAGTTATCCTAGCGGATTCTACGAGCAGTACTTC. Protein product: CASSYPSGFYEQYF.

The CDR3 sequence is CASSNIMGLYQETQYF. CDR3 DNA sequence: TGCGCCAGCAGCAATATAATGGGGCTGTACCAAGAGACCCAGTACTTC. V usage is TRBV5-1 and J usage is TRBJ2-5; maybe TRBD1 (5 bases). V dropped 4 bases and J dropped 0 bases, with 16 bases sitting between them. The CDR3 has 16 residues. From germline, CDR1 is SGHRS and CDR2 YFSETQ. Variable domain in full (rest from reference TRBV5-1 and TRBJ2-5): KAGVTQTPRYLIKTRGQQVTLSCSPISGHRSVSWYQQTPGQGLQFLFEYFSETQRNKGNFPGRFSGRQFSNSRSEMNVSTLELGDSALYLCASSNIMGLYQETQYFGPGTRLLVL.

The CDR3 loop reads CASGRNPYEQYF. The CDR3 DNA sequence: TGTGCCAGCGGGCGTAATCCCTACGAGCAGTACTTC. The rearrangement uses TRBV12-3 or TRBV12-4 and TRBJ2-7; D unclear. V lost 8 bases to trimming and J lost 2 bases, with 10 bases between them. CDR3 length: 12 amino acids.

The chain has TRBV5-6 and TRBJ2-3; D might be TRBD2 (5 bases). The V and J ends lost 4 bases and 11 bases respectively, with 23 bases between them. Germline loops: CDR1 SGHDT, CDR2 YYEEEE. The CDR3 sequence is 15 residues long. The CDR3 region has the DNA TGTGCCAGCAGCGGAGACGCAAGGACTCCCTCTTGGCAGTATTTT. Translating gives CASSGDARTPSWQYF.

This chain connects TRBV19 to TRBJ2-7, with TRBD2 as a possible D gene (6 bases). Between the trimmed V and J ends, which lost 8 bases and 2 bases, there was a span of 16 bases. The CDR3 has 14 residues. Germline assignment: CDR1 LNHDA and CDR2 SQIVND (reference sequence). Written as DNA, the CDR3 is TGTGCCAGTTCCCCCTTAGCGGCCGCCTACGAGCAGTACTTC. It encodes CASSPLAAAYEQYF. Together with reference TRBV19 and TRBJ2-7, the CDR3 gives the full variable domain: DGGITQSPKYLFRKEGQNVTLSCEQNLNHDAMYWYRQDPGQGLRLIYYSQIVNDFQKGDIAEGYSVSREKKESFPLTVTSAQKNPTAFYLCASSPLAAAYEQYFGPGTRLTVT.

The gene calls are TRBV19 and TRBJ1-2; D remains unclear. Trimming left V 3 bases short and J 6 bases short, with 11 bases between. The CDR3 has 13 residues. Germline-derived CDR1 and CDR2 are LNHDA and SQIVND (reference sequence). The CDR3 protein is CASSIYRSDGYTF. CDR3 nucleotides: TGTGCCAGTAGTATTTATAGATCGGATGGCTACACCTTC. The variable domain in full, with the rest retrieved from reference TRBV19 and TRBJ1-2, is DGGITQSPKYLFRKEGQNVTLSCEQNLNHDAMYWYRQDPGQGLRLIYYSQIVNDFQKGDIAEGYSVSREKKESFPLTVTSAQKNPTAFYLCASSIYRSDGYTFGSGTRLTVV.

V and J are TRBV21-1 and TRBJ2-5; the D call TRBD1 from the table was never checked on the DNA. TRBV21-1 is recorded as a pseudogene. CDR3 length equals 13 residues. In nucleotides, the CDR3 is TGTGCCAGCAGTAAAACAGCCCAAGAGACCCAGTACTTC. Translated: CASSKTAQETQYF.

V and J are TRBV2 and TRBJ2-7, with TRBD2 matching over 8 bases. The ends lost 7 bases at V and 0 bases at J; junction bases unmatched: 8. CDR1 SNHLY and CDR2 FYNNEI come from the germline V gene. The CDR3 sequence is 15 residues long. CDR3 DNA sequence: TGTGCCAGCACCCCTGATAGCGGGACCTCCTACGAGCAGTACTTC. Amino acids: CASTPDSGTSYEQYF.

The chain uses TRBV7-6 and TRBJ2-7; 7 bases are shared with TRBD2. The V segment lost 5 bases and the J segment 3 bases; nucleotides outside the gene matches: 4. From germline, CDR1 is SGHVS and CDR2 FNYEAQ. This CDR3 is built from 13 residues. The CDR3 loop is CASSPGLVYEQYF. The DNA of the CDR3 is TGTGCCAGCAGCCCTGGACTAGTCTACGAGCAGTACTTC. Combining the CDR3 with reference TRBV7-6 and TRBJ2-7 gives the whole variable domain GAGVSQSPRYKVTKRGQDVALRCDPISGHVSLYWYRQALGQGPEFLTYFNYEAQQDKSGLPNDRFSAERPEGSISTLTIQRTEQRDSAMYRCASSPGLVYEQYFGPGTRLTVT.

The chain carries TRBV5-1 and TRBJ2-3; 10 bases are shared with TRBD1. The CDR3 is made up of 15 amino acids. Germline V gene sequence: CDR1 SGHRS, CDR2 YFSETQ. The J segment lost 4 bases and the V segment lost 5 bases, leaving 7 bases of the junction unmatched. For the CDR3, the DNA is TGCGCCAGCAGTACCGGGACAGGGGTGTCAGATACGCAGTATTTT. Protein: CASSTGTGVSDTQYF.

The chain couples TRBV2 to TRBJ1-2; 7 bases map to TRBD1. Germline loops: CDR1 SNHLY, CDR2 FYNNEI. The CDR3 totals 13 residues. The V segment lost 6 bases and the J segment 2 bases; nucleotides outside the gene matches: 3. The CDR3 protein is CASSEQGNYGYTF. Written as DNA, the CDR3 is TGTGCCAGCAGCGAACAGGGGAACTATGGCTACACCTTC.

V and J are TRBV29-1 and TRBJ2-7; 7 nucleotides agree with TRBD1. CDR3 length: 13 residues. Trimming took 1 base from V and 7 from J; bases not matched to a gene: 7. Germline V gene lookup returns CDR1 SQVTM and CDR2 ANQGSEA. Here the CDR3 reads CSVEGGTVREQYF. The CDR3 region has the DNA TGCAGCGTTGAAGGGGGGACAGTGCGGGAGCAGTACTTC.

The CDR3 protein is CASSVGLAGDQIAKNIQYF. CDR3 sequence (DNA): TGTGCCAGTAGTGTGGGACTAGCGGGAGATCAGATAGCCAAAAACATTCAGTACTTC. This sequence joins TRBV19 and TRBJ2-4; TRBD2 matches 14 bases. This CDR3 is built from 19 residues. V trimming: 5 bases; J trimming: 0 bases; junction bases outside the gene matches: 9. Looked up from germline, CDR1 is LNHDA and CDR2 is SQIVND (reference sequence).

The chain recombines TRBV10-3 with TRBJ1-2; 8 bases agree with TRBD1. The germline CDR1 and CDR2 sequences are ENHRY and SYGVKD. The CDR3 sequence is 15 residues long. With 2 bases clipped from V and 7 bases from J, the junction kept 9 bases outside the gene matches. CDR3 nucleotide sequence: TGTGCCATCAGTGAGACACCGCAGGGGGCGCTTGGCTACACCTTC. Protein sequence: CAISETPQGALGYTF.